The 23 T cell receptor beta chains in this list originate from one sample, sequenced in a study of human T cells and chemical hapten exposure. TCRdb used MiXCR to reprocess the RACE reads, holding one entry per CDR3 protein. The sample has 60,000 to 80,000 distinct CDR3 sequences, 32% seen once; the top ten hold about 9.6%. The sample's time point: patch test 1, 2 weeks after DPC sensitization. Treatment in this sample: therapeutic diphenylcyclopropenone sensitization with weekly scalp DPC. Specimen: whole blood, collected in connection with sensitization to the hapten diphenylcyclopropenone (DPC). Source of these receptors: a man aged 40-49 years with alopecia areata. Some clones in this sample may be carry-over from other donors' samples.

This clonotype was recorded a few times. The V and J genes are TRBV7-9 and TRBJ1-2; a possible D gene is TRBD1 (5 bases). Trimming stripped 5 bases from V and 2 bases from J, with 12 bases between. Germline-derived CDR1 and CDR2 are SEHNR and FQNEAQ (reference sequence). CDR3 length: 14 amino acids. As DNA, the CDR3 is TGTGCCAGCAGCCCCCATGGGGGGAACTATGGCTACACCTTC. It translates to CASSPHGGNYGYTF. Together with reference TRBV7-9 and TRBJ1-2, the CDR3 gives the full variable domain: DTGVSQNPRHKITKRGQNVTFRCDPISEHNRLYWYRQTLGQGPEFLTYFQNEAQLEKSRLLSDRFSAERPKGSFSTLEIQRTEQGDSAMYLCASSPHGGNYGYTFGSGTRLTVV.

The J gene is TRBJ2-5, the V gene TRBV5-5, with 7 bases fitting TRBD2. From germline, CDR1 is SGHKS and CDR2 YYEKEE (reference sequence). V was clipped by 7 bases and J by 5 bases; unmatched bases: 11. CDR3 length: 14 amino acids. The CDR3 here is CASSRAGVSETQYF. The CDR3 bases are TGTGCCAGCTCTCGGGCGGGAGTAAGCGAGACCCAGTACTTC.

Written as DNA, the CDR3 is TGTGCCAGCAGCTTAGCCACGGGGGGTCACTATGGCTACACCTTC. It yields the protein CASSLATGGHYGYTF. The V and J genes are TRBV7-2 and TRBJ1-2, with D possibly TRBD1 on 5 matching bases. In germline, CDR1 is SGHTA, CDR2 FQGNSA. Trimming took 0 bases from V and 3 from J, leaving 11 bases between them. This CDR3 is built from 15 residues.

The chain combines TRBV4-2 with TRBJ2-3; D remains ambiguous. CDR3 length: 17 residues. Germline CDR1 and CDR2: LGHNA and YNFKEQ. Trimming took off 0 bases at V and 0 bases at J, with 13 bases between the two ends. Written as DNA, the CDR3 is TGTGCCAGCAGCCAAGATATTGGCGGAACTAGCACAGATACGCAGTATTTT. Amino acids: CASSQDIGGTSTDTQYF.

The sample holds a few counts of this clonotype. The CDR3 reads CASSLRPPDVLGYNEQFF. DNA for the CDR3: TGTGCCAGCAGTTTACGGCCCCCGGACGTCCTAGGCTACAATGAGCAGTTCTTC. V is TRBV27 and J is TRBJ2-1; D is unclear. The germline CDR1 and CDR2 sequences are MNHEY and SMNVEV (reference sequence). V dropped 2 bases and J dropped 3 bases, with 20 bases sitting between them. This CDR3 has 18 residues.

This clonotype was seen a handful of times. The gene calls are TRBV5-1 and TRBJ2-1; weak D call: TRBD2 (6 bases). The CDR3 loop spans 14 amino acids. Trimming cost V 0 bases and J 5 bases, with 9 bases left between them. Germline values: CDR1 SGHRS, CDR2 YFSETQ. CDR3 DNA: TGCGCCAGCAGCTTGGTCGCGGGGAACAATGAGCAGTTCTTC. This sequence encodes CASSLVAGNNEQFF.

This chain links TRBV27 with TRBJ2-3; D may be TRBD2 (5 bases). Germline values: CDR1 MNHEY, CDR2 SMNVEV (reference sequence). Trimming took off 2 bases at V and 2 bases at J, with 8 bases between the two ends. The CDR3 totals 14 residues. In DNA form, the CDR3 reads TGTGCCAGCAGTTTAGTTGACTACACAGATACGCAGTATTTT. Residues: CASSLVDYTDTQYF.

At least ten counts were recorded for this clonotype. The rearrangement joins TRBV7-8 to TRBJ1-1; no definite D call. V was trimmed by 6 bases and J by 4 bases, leaving 15 bases between them. In germline, CDR1 is SGHVS, CDR2 FQNEAQ. CDR3 size: 14 residues. The CDR3: CASRLGGSPTEAFF. Here the CDR3 DNA reads TGTGCCAGCAGACTCGGTGGTTCTCCCACTGAAGCTTTCTTT. The full variable domain, in which reference TRBV7-8 and TRBJ1-1 provide the parts outside the CDR3, is GAGVSQSPRYKVAKRGQDVALRCDPISGHVSLFWYQQALGQGPEFLTYFQNEAQLDKSGLPSDRFFAERPEGSVSTLKIQRTQQEDSAVYLCASRLGGSPTEAFFGQGTRLTVV.

The chain recombines TRBV28 with TRBJ2-7; possibly TRBD1 for D (5 bases). V was pared by 2 bases and J by 6 bases, with 8 bases between. The length of the CDR3 is 12 residues. Germline-derived CDR1 and CDR2 are MDHEN and SYDVKM. CDR3 residues: CASSLQGFEQYF. For the CDR3, the DNA is TGTGCCAGCAGTTTACAGGGTTTCGAGCAGTACTTC.

A few counts support this clonotype. The rearrangement joins TRBV12-3 or TRBV12-4 to TRBJ1-6, with D possibly matching TRBD1 (5 bases). This CDR3 has 14 residues. The V and J ends lost 3 bases and 9 bases respectively, with 12 bases between them. The CDR3 DNA reads as TGTGCCAGCAGTTTTCAGGGTTTGGGTTCACCCCTCCACTTT. This encodes CASSFQGLGSPLHF.

This chain links TRBV7-2 with TRBJ2-2, with D unresolved. The CDR3 runs to 13 residues. With 4 bases removed from V and 7 bases from J, the gap between germline ends came to 10 bases. Germline lookup yields CDR1 SGHTA and CDR2 FQGNSA. This CDR3 reads CASSSPNRGELFF. CDR3 coding DNA: TGTGCCAGCAGCTCGCCAAATCGCGGGGAGCTGTTTTTT. Full variable domain (remainder filled in from reference TRBV7-2 and TRBJ2-2): GAGVSQSPSNKVTEKGKDVELRCDPISGHTALYWYRQSLGQGLEFLIYFQGNSAPDKSGLPSDRFSAERTGGSVSTLTIQRTQQEDSAVYLCASSSPNRGELFFGEGSRLTVL.

V usage is TRBV27 and J usage is TRBJ2-1; 13 bases fit TRBD2. Germline V lookup: CDR1 MNHEY, CDR2 SMNVEV (reference sequence). The CDR3 is made up of 17 amino acids. V dropped 6 bases and J dropped 9; count of bases not matched to a gene: 14. The CDR3: CASSPTGLAGVRSEQFF. CDR3 nucleotide sequence: TGTGCCAGCAGCCCGACCGGACTAGCGGGAGTCCGTAGTGAGCAGTTCTTC.

This clonotype appeared a single time. The chain joins TRBV6-2 or TRBV6-3 to TRBJ2-5; 8 bases line up with TRBD1. CDR3 size: 14 residues. Germline V gene data show CDR1 as MNHEY and CDR2 as SVGEGT. With V trimmed by 2 bases and J by 3 bases, 2 bases remained unmatched. This CDR3 is CASSYPTGEETQYF. The CDR3 coding sequence is TGTGCCAGCAGTTACCCGACAGGGGAAGAGACCCAGTACTTC.

The rearrangement joins TRBV28 to TRBJ2-7, with 8 bases fitting TRBD1. The germline V gene encodes CDR1 MDHEN and CDR2 SYDVKM. The CDR3 contains 14 residues. V was pared by 6 bases and J by 4 bases, with 8 bases of the junction left unmatched. The CDR3 here is CASRYTGGRYEQYF. The DNA of the CDR3 is TGTGCCAGCAGATATACAGGGGGACGGTACGAGCAGTACTTC.

The chain links TRBV20-1 to TRBJ2-7; D possibly corresponds to TRBD2 (6 bases). CDR1 is DFQATT, CDR2 SNEGSKA, per germline (reference sequence). V was clipped by 1 base and J by 4 bases, with 14 bases between them. This CDR3 has 14 amino acids. The CDR3 nucleotides read TGCAGTGCTAGAGGTCGGGACTTCTTATACGAGCAGTACTTC. This gives the protein CSARGRDFLYEQYF.

This clonotype was recorded a few times. V usage is TRBV18 and J usage is TRBJ1-4, with 7 bases fitting TRBD1. The V gene end was trimmed by 4 bases and the J gene end by 2 bases; junction bases not matched to a gene: 10. Germline V gene data show CDR1 as KGHSH and CDR2 as LQKENI. The CDR3 covers 17 residues. In DNA, the CDR3 is TGTGCCAGCTCACGGAGGCAGGGGGAGAGGACTAATGAAAAACTGTTTTTT. Protein sequence: CASSRRQGERTNEKLFF.

The chain employs TRBV6-6 and TRBJ2-7; 7 nucleotides agree with TRBD1. CDR1 is MNHNY and CDR2 is SVGAGI in the germline V gene (reference sequence). This CDR3 region has 15 residues. With V trimmed by 5 bases and J by 5 bases, 12 bases remained unmatched. The CDR3, as DNA: TGTGCCAGCAGTGGACCGGGACAGCATCAGGACGAGCAGTACTTC. This codes for CASSGPGQHQDEQYF.

V usage is TRBV6-2 or TRBV6-3 and J usage is TRBJ2-1; 8 nucleotides match TRBD2. V lost 0 bases to trimming and J lost 1 base; unmatched junction nucleotides: 5. The CDR3 is 17 amino acids. From germline, CDR1 is MNHEY and CDR2 SVGEGT. Here the CDR3 reads CASSYSSGGGSYNEQFF. The DNA for the CDR3 is TGTGCCAGCAGTTACTCGAGCGGCGGGGGGTCCTACAATGAGCAGTTCTTC.

The chain has TRBV12-3 or TRBV12-4 and TRBJ1-2; TRBD1 is a possible D gene (6 bases). The CDR3 has 15 amino acids. V gave up 5 bases and J gave up 0 bases, with 13 bases separating them. The CDR3 bases are TGTGCCAGCAGTGTACGGGACAAAGCTAACTATGGCTACACCTTC. This encodes CASSVRDKANYGYTF.

The chain links TRBV20-1 to TRBJ2-7; a weak D match, TRBD1 (5 bases). The CDR3 is 12 residues long. Looked up from germline, CDR1 is DFQATT and CDR2 is SNEGSKA (reference sequence). Between the trimmed V and J ends, which lost 5 bases and 7 bases, there was a span of 15 bases. Written as DNA, the CDR3 is TGCAGTGCTGGCTTACAGGCCGGGGAGCAGTACTTC. It specifies CSAGLQAGEQYF.

The V and J genes are TRBV7-2 and TRBJ2-3; D is unclear. CDR1 SGHTA and CDR2 FQGNSA come from the germline V gene. V was pared by 2 bases and J by 4 bases, with 7 bases between. This CDR3 has 13 amino acids. CDR3 residues: CASSLLGPDTQYF. The CDR3 nucleotides are TGTGCCAGCAGCTTACTGGGCCCAGATACGCAGTATTTT.

This chain connects TRBV9 to TRBJ1-3; possibly TRBD1 for D (6 bases). The V gene's germline CDR1 is SGDLS and CDR2 YYNGEE. CDR3 length equals 18 residues. V gave up 2 bases and J gave up 2 bases, with 20 bases separating them. CDR3 nucleotide sequence: TGTGCCAGCAGCGTGGGGCAGGGGTTGAAGAGAACTGGAAACACCATATATTTT. Encoded protein: CASSVGQGLKRTGNTIYF.

This CDR3 reads CATRLSTINSPLHF. The CDR3 nucleotides are TGTGCCACCCGGTTGTCGACCATTAATTCACCCCTCCACTTT. The chain couples TRBV15 to TRBJ1-6, with unresolved D. Germline CDR1 reads LNHNV; CDR2 reads YYDKDF (reference sequence). This CDR3 is built from 14 residues. V was clipped by 8 bases and J by 6 bases, with 14 bases between them. Full variable domain (missing parts from reference TRBV15 and TRBJ1-6): DAMVIQNPRYQVTQFGKPVTLSCSQTLNHNVMYWYQQKSSQAPKLLFHYYDKDFNNEADTPDNFQSRRPNTSFCFLDIRSPGLGDTAMYLCATRLSTINSPLHFGNGTRLTVT.